Listed below are T cell receptor beta chains from one sample, sequenced in a study of T-cell memory formation after mild COVID-19. TCRdb ran MiXCR on the 5' RACE reads and lists one entry per CDR3 protein. The data show approximately 350,000 distinct CDR3 sequences, under 30% seen once. The specimen was PBMCs or a T cell subset sorted from them (not recorded which). The origin of the receptors is an adult woman who had mild COVID-19 (a few samples of this study predate the infection). Cell type and time point are not known. Each CDR3 is given without its conserved first and last residue. A D gene is named only where the DNA matches it firmly. Only part of the rows carry a size: once, few, many, or a class if the clone is expanded.

cdr3_aa,clone_size,d_call,v_call
ATSDPSKGAINEKLF,-,-,TRBV24-1
ASSREDRGVYEQY,-,TRBD1,TRBV12-3/TRBV12-4
ASTSKGQGRAGELF,-,TRBD1,TRBV7-9
ASRGIGTGTNEKLF,-,TRBD1,TRBV12-3/TRBV12-4
ASSRGPLKTQY,-,-,TRBV6-5
ASSLGALEPQH,-,-,TRBV3-1
ATSRETGSTDTQY,few,-,TRBV15
ASSHGAESSYEQY,-,-,TRBV4-1
SARRTALGEQY,few,-,TRBV20-1
ASSMGEDYGYT,-,-,TRBV27
ASSQVAGSPLH,-,-,TRBV14
ASSFGGANTGELF,-,-,TRBV7-7
ASSLDGLAGRTDTQY,-,TRBD2,TRBV7-3
ASSSQSGRKYEQY,-,TRBD2,TRBV6-6
ASSSTGGLYGYT,-,TRBD1,TRBV12-3/TRBV12-4
ASSPRRTGEGSGANVLT,once,TRBD1,TRBV11-3
ASSLDRDTYEQY,few,-,TRBV5-1
ASSSGTLNTEAF,few,-,TRBV5-1
ASSRDKVNTEAF,few,-,TRBV19
SARVGLAGDTGELF,-,TRBD2,TRBV20-1
ASRSTSASH,-,TRBD2,TRBV12-3/TRBV12-4
ASTSGQGIEQY,few,TRBD1,TRBV18
ASSDLLGSNSPLH,few,-,TRBV25-1
SVEVRLAGGYFNEQF,-,TRBD2,TRBV29-1
ASSLGVSGTGGEKLF,once,TRBD1,TRBV12-3/TRBV12-4
ASSSGGENEQY,-,-,TRBV5-6
ASGPGTSGGPGTQY,-,TRBD2,TRBV6-5
ASSPKPGTPDWETQY,few,-,TRBV7-6
ASSQDRGQPQH,-,-,TRBV4-1
ASSPAWGSYEQY,-,-,TRBV4-3
ASSYRVGGYT,-,-,TRBV6-5
ASSPYRSYNEQF,few,-,TRBV7-3
ASSRANQGGYT,few,-,TRBV6-2/TRBV6-3
ASGPRGTQETQY,once,-,TRBV27
ASSLGGTGRTYEQY,many,TRBD1,TRBV7-9
ASSEFGLAGGDKAKNIQY,-,TRBD2,TRBV2
ATSDRLAEVTNTGELI,-,TRBD2,TRBV24-1
SASGGTVQF,few,-,TRBV20-1
ASSPPVGAEAF,-,-,TRBV18
ASSLEDGIANTGELF,few,-,TRBV5-1
ASSTPLTGHSTDTQY,-,-,TRBV7-9
ASSSGGQGMNTEAF,-,TRBD1,TRBV18
ASSSLPGSAF,-,-,TRBV7-9
ASSARGVAYEQY,few,-,TRBV5-1
ASSIAFIALGDSSEAF,-,-,TRBV19
ASSQSRGVGYEQY,-,-,TRBV4-1
ASGGDAYNSPLH,-,-,TRBV7-9
ASSRGFTSSGSGETQY,-,TRBD2,TRBV7-8
AISEKRLSYNEQF,-,-,TRBV10-3
ASRPSRTVTQY,few,-,TRBV6-1
ATSEGAYEQY,-,-,TRBV24-1
ASSHTPGTVSGYT,-,-,TRBV27
ASSPHHAFSSGANVLT,few,-,TRBV14
ASSSPAGTSYEQY,few,-,TRBV12-3/TRBV12-4
ASSAGGLREQF,-,TRBD2,TRBV7-6